One sample yielded the 32 T cell receptor beta chains listed below, sequenced in a study of cytomegalovirus exposure and HLA in healthy donors. PCR used 60 Vbeta primers and 13 Jbeta primers. The assay was immunoSEQ multiplex PCR, and TCRdb's table has in-frame clones only and misses some. The sample contains 270,000 or so clones, about nine tenths of which appear only once. The sequenced sample consisted of PBMCs. Source of these receptors: a girl aged 2-10 years in good health and CMV-seronegative.

This chain joins TRBV5-8 and TRBJ1-5, with a weak D call TRBD1 (5 bases). Trimming shortened V by 4 bases and J by 0 bases, and 8 bases separated the two germline ends. Per the germline V gene, CDR1 is SGHTS and CDR2 is YDEGEE. The CDR3 contains 14 residues. The CDR3 DNA is TGTGCCAGCAGCGAGGGACTTAGCAATCAGCCCCAGCATTTT. It yields the protein CASSEGLSNQPQHF.

The chain links TRBV28 to TRBJ2-5; perhaps TRBD2 as D (6 bases). Trimming left V 4 bases short and J 11 bases short, with 11 bases between. The CDR3 is 11 amino acids. Germline V gene lookup returns CDR1 MDHEN and CDR2 SYDVKM. This CDR3 is CASSSGEPQYF. Written as DNA, the CDR3 is TGTGCCAGCAGTTCGGGGGAACCGCAGTACTTC.

The rearrangement links TRBV10-3 to TRBJ2-2, with 7 bases fitting TRBD2. Losses at the gene ends were 8 bases for V and 4 bases for J; bases not matched to a gene: 7. Germline values: CDR1 ENHRY, CDR2 SYGVKD. The CDR3 is 14 amino acids. The CDR3 DNA sequence: TGTGCCATCGCTAGCGGAGGTGGCACCGGGGAGCTGTTTTTT. Residues: CAIASGGGTGELFF.

The CDR3 loop is CASSPLGHGPLIAGELFF. The CDR3 nucleotides are TGTGCCAGCTCACCCTTAGGACACGGCCCCCTGATCGCCGGGGAGCTGTTTTTT. This rearrangement joins TRBV18 to TRBJ2-2, with D perhaps matching TRBD1 (5 bases). The CDR3 covers 18 residues. Per germline, CDR1 KGHSH and CDR2 LQKENI. Between the trimmed V and J ends, which lost 3 bases and 6 bases, there was a span of 23 bases.

This clone was observed once. This rearrangement joins TRBV28 to TRBJ1-6, with 7 positions matching TRBD1. CDR3 length: 13 residues. Germline CDR1 MDHEN, CDR2 SYDVKM. Unmatched junction bases numbered 5, after V lost 7 bases and J lost 8 bases. The CDR3 spells CASKGAMDSPLHF. The CDR3 DNA sequence: TGTGCCAGCAAGGGGGCTATGGATTCACCCCTCCACTTT.

The V call is TRBV11-2, the J call TRBJ2-2; 7 bases fit TRBD1. This CDR3 has 16 amino acids. The V and J ends lost 3 bases and 0 bases, in that order; junction bases with no gene match: 4. Germline V gene data show CDR1 as SGHAT and CDR2 as FQNNGV. The CDR3: CASSLDRFANTGELFF. CDR3 sequence (DNA): TGTGCCAGCAGCTTGGACAGGTTCGCGAACACCGGGGAGCTGTTTTTT. Full variable domain (missing parts from reference TRBV11-2 and TRBJ2-2): EAGVAQSPRYKIIEKRQSVAFWCNPISGHATLYWYQQILGQGPKLLIQFQNNGVVDDSQLPKDRFSAERLKGVDSTLKIQPAKLEDSAVYLCASSLDRFANTGELFFGEGSRLTVL.

The gene calls are TRBV5-4 and TRBJ2-1; 7 positions agree with TRBD2. V lost 4 bases to trimming and J lost 4 bases; unmatched junction nucleotides: 11. CDR3 size: 16 residues. CDR1 and CDR2 (germline): SGHNT, YYREEE (reference sequence). CDR3 DNA sequence: TGTGCCAGCAGCGGTGCTGGGGGGGTGGGTTACAATGAGCAGTTCTTC. Translation gives CASSGAGGVGYNEQFF.

The J gene is TRBJ2-3, the V gene TRBV25-1; TRBD2 agrees at 10 bases. Per germline, CDR1 MGHDK and CDR2 SYGVNS. This CDR3 is 15 amino acids long. The V gene end was trimmed by 3 bases and the J gene end by 2 bases; junction bases not matched to a gene: 2. CDR3 nucleotides: TGTGCCAGCAGTGAGGGGACTAGCGACACAGATACGCAGTATTTT. This sequence encodes CASSEGTSDTDTQYF.

The chain couples TRBV7-9 to TRBJ2-3; TRBD2 matches 12 bases. CDR3 length: 17 residues. Germline V gene lookup returns CDR1 SEHNR and CDR2 FQNEAQ (reference sequence). The junction had 7 bases not matched to a gene; V was cut back by 3 bases and J by 3 bases. Here the CDR3 DNA reads TGTGCCAGCAGCTTCCTAGCGGGAGGGGGAGAGACAGATACGCAGTATTTT. This sequence encodes CASSFLAGGGETDTQYF.

This clone came up once. V and J are TRBV6-6 and TRBJ2-5, with TRBD1 as a possible D gene (6 bases). The end of the DNA is better explained by TRBJ2-7, so the J call may be wrong. CDR3 length: 12 residues. Germline-derived CDR1 and CDR2 are MNHNY and SVGAGI (reference sequence). The CDR3 loop is CASRTQGYEQYF. The CDR3, as DNA: TGTGCCAGCAGAACCCAGGGGTACGAGCAGTACTTC.

This sequence joins TRBV15 and TRBJ2-7; 8 bases line up with TRBD1. V lost 5 bases to trimming and J lost 0 bases; unmatched junction nucleotides: 3. The CDR3 runs 14 residues. Germline V gene sequence: CDR1 LNHNV, CDR2 YYDKDF (reference sequence). CDR3 loop: CATSDTGGSYEQYF. CDR3 DNA: TGTGCCACCAGCGACACAGGGGGCTCCTACGAGCAGTACTTC. Variable domain in full (rest from reference TRBV15 and TRBJ2-7): DAMVIQNPRYQVTQFGKPVTLSCSQTLNHNVMYWYQQKSSQAPKLLFHYYDKDFNNEADTPDNFQSRRPNTSFCFLDIRSPGLGDTAMYLCATSDTGGSYEQYFGPGTRLTVT.

The chain links TRBV9 to TRBJ2-3, with a tentative D call TRBD1 (7 bases). The CDR3 length is 16 residues. Germline values: CDR1 SGDLS, CDR2 YYNGEE. V lost 2 bases and J 2 bases, leaving 15 bases between the germline ends. The CDR3 region is CASSVEGTAPTDTQYF. CDR3 DNA sequence: TGTGCCAGCAGCGTGGAGGGGACAGCGCCCACAGATACGCAGTATTTT. Supplemented by reference TRBV9 and TRBJ2-3, the full variable domain reads DSGVTQTPKHLITATGQRVTLRCSPRSGDLSVYWYQQSLDQGLQFLIQYYNGEERAKGNILERFSAQQFPDLHSELNLSSLELGDSALYFCASSVEGTAPTDTQYFGPGTRLTVL.

The J gene is TRBJ2-5, the V gene TRBV7-8; 11 bases match TRBD2. The CDR3 contains 16 residues. V lost 4 bases, J lost 5 bases, and 9 bases stayed unmatched. Per germline, CDR1 SGHVS and CDR2 FQNEAQ. CDR3 sequence: CASSWGLADLRETQYF. CDR3 coding DNA: TGTGCCAGCAGCTGGGGACTAGCGGACCTTAGGGAGACCCAGTACTTC.

The chain uses TRBV19 and TRBJ2-7, with TRBD2 matching 8 bases. J gave up 11 bases and V 6 bases, and 9 bases lay outside the gene matches. The CDR3 runs to 12 residues. CDR1 is LNHDA, CDR2 SQIVND, per germline (reference sequence). CDR3 coding DNA: TGTGCCAGTAGCCGGGGGGGAGAACGGGAGTACTTC. Its translation: CASSRGGEREYF.

The J gene is TRBJ1-6, the V gene TRBV7-9; TRBD1 agrees at 8 bases. CDR3 size: 14 residues. The germline gives CDR1 SEHNR, CDR2 FQNEAQ (reference sequence). Trimming at V came to 4 bases and at J to 9 bases, leaving 5 bases not matched to a gene. CDR3 protein: CASSSDRVVSPLHF. CDR3 bases: TGTGCCAGCAGCTCGGACAGGGTGGTTTCACCCCTCCACTTT.

The chain links TRBV6-1 to TRBJ2-3; 11 bases match TRBD2. Germline lookup yields CDR1 MNHNS and CDR2 SASEGT. The CDR3 extends over 15 amino acids. J lost 6 bases, V lost 4 bases, and 6 bases had no gene match. DNA of the CDR3: TGTGCCAGCAGTGTGACTAGCGGGAATTTTGATACGCAGTATTTT. This codes for CASSVTSGNFDTQYF.

The chain employs TRBV10-3 and TRBJ2-5; 9 nucleotides match TRBD1. Trimming took 3 bases from V and 1 from J; bases not matched to a gene: 3. CDR1 and CDR2 from the germline V gene are ENHRY and SYGVKD. CDR3 size: 15 residues. CDR3 sequence (DNA): TGTGCCATCAGTGACCGGGACAGGGCCCAAGAGACCCAGTACTTC. The encoded protein is CAISDRDRAQETQYF.

This chain joins TRBV15 and TRBJ1-2; 8 positions match TRBD1. The V segment lost 1 base and the J segment 8 bases; nucleotides outside the gene matches: 9. The CDR3 is 15 residues long. The germline V gene has CDR1 LNHNV and CDR2 YYDKDF (reference sequence). Here the CDR3 reads CATSRGDRFAWGYTF. Written as DNA, the CDR3 is TGTGCCACCAGCAGAGGGGACAGGTTTGCGTGGGGCTACACCTTC.

The V call is TRBV7-9, the J call TRBJ2-1, with 9 bases matching TRBD1. The germline CDR1 and CDR2 sequences are SEHNR and FQNEAQ (reference sequence). V was clipped by 0 bases and J by 8 bases; unmatched bases: 11. The CDR3 is 17 amino acids. CDR3: CASSLAQRTGAGDEQFF. As DNA, the CDR3 is TGTGCCAGCAGCTTAGCGCAAAGGACAGGGGCGGGCGATGAGCAGTTCTTC.

This sequence joins TRBV2 and TRBJ1-5; D gene uncertain. The germline V gene encodes CDR1 SNHLY and CDR2 FYNNEI. This CDR3 comprises 13 residues. With 7 bases removed from V and 2 bases from J, the gap between germline ends came to 9 bases. The CDR3 DNA sequence: TGTGCCAGCATAGAGGGAGGCAATCAGCCCCAGCATTTT. Translated: CASIEGGNQPQHF.

As for this clone: This sample includes further DNA sequences coding for the same CDR3. V is TRBV6-5 and J is TRBJ1-1; 11 bases are a match to TRBD1. After removal of 5 bases from V and 1 base from J, the junction contained 3 bases not matched to a gene. The CDR3 covers 15 residues. CDR1 and CDR2 (germline): MNHEY, SVGAGI. This chain's CDR3 is CASSRTGGGNTEAFF. CDR3 nucleotides: TGTGCCAGCAGTAGGACAGGGGGCGGGAACACTGAAGCTTTCTTT.

This clone has only one observation. The V and J genes are TRBV27 and TRBJ1-6, with a possible D match to TRBD1 (6 bases). Looked up from germline, CDR1 is MNHEY and CDR2 is SMNVEV (reference sequence). The CDR3 runs 16 residues. V lost 0 bases and J 6 bases, leaving 12 bases between the germline ends. CDR3: CASSLSTGLGNSPLHF. In nucleotides, the CDR3 is TGTGCCAGCAGTTTATCAACAGGGTTAGGTAATTCACCCCTCCACTTT.

The chain links TRBV29-1 to TRBJ2-7, with 9 nucleotides matching TRBD1. Germline CDR1 is SQVTM and CDR2 is ANQGSEA. J gave up 5 bases and V 6 bases, and 5 bases lay outside the gene matches. CDR3 size: 12 residues. CDR3 region: CSVTGTGHEQYF. CDR3 in DNA: TGCAGCGTGACCGGGACAGGGCACGAGCAGTACTTC.

The V gene is TRBV19, the J gene TRBJ1-2; TRBD1 agrees at 9 bases. Germline CDR1 and CDR2: LNHDA and SQIVND (reference sequence). This CDR3 spans 15 amino acids. Germline trimming cut 5 bases from V and 5 bases from J; bases unmatched to any gene: 9. The CDR3 sequence is CASSSSGTGSYGYTF. In DNA form, the CDR3 reads TGTGCCAGTAGTTCCTCCGGGACAGGGAGTTATGGCTACACCTTC.

J is TRBJ1-1 and V is TRBV25-1; a weak D match, TRBD1 (6 bases). This CDR3 comprises 16 residues. Germline CDR1 reads MGHDK; CDR2 reads SYGVNS. With 2 bases removed from V and 3 bases from J, the gap between germline ends came to 16 bases. The CDR3 region is CASSEATGPGDTEAFF. The CDR3 DNA is TGTGCCAGCAGTGAAGCTACAGGGCCCGGGGACACTGAAGCTTTCTTT.

This clone has more than one count but fewer than ten. The rearrangement links TRBV4-1 to TRBJ1-2, with D possibly being TRBD1 (5 bases). Germline assignment: CDR1 MGHRA and CDR2 YSYEKL. This CDR3 comprises 14 residues. With 0 bases removed from V and 7 bases from J, the gap between germline ends came to 12 bases. The DNA of the CDR3 is TGCGCCAGCAGCCAAGATAGGGGTTTGGCTGGCTACACCTTC. Protein product: CASSQDRGLAGYTF.

This clone is a singleton in its sample. This chain joins TRBV27 and TRBJ1-5; D perhaps matches TRBD1 (6 bases). With 6 bases removed from V and 2 bases from J, the gap between germline ends came to 26 bases. The length of the CDR3 is 19 residues. Germline CDR1 reads MNHEY; CDR2 reads SMNVEV (reference sequence). The CDR3 coding sequence is TGTGCCAGCAGAGCCGCCAGGGGCGCGGAATTCTTGGGCAATCAGCCCCAGCATTTT. It codes for CASRAARGAEFLGNQPQHF.

The rearrangement uses TRBV6-5 and TRBJ2-3; D might be TRBD2 (5 bases). Trimming removed 5 bases at V and 5 bases at J, with 17 bases between. The CDR3 length is 15 residues. Germline V lookup: CDR1 MNHEY, CDR2 SVGAGI. CDR3 sequence reads: CASSPRVLGVDTQYF. CDR3 in DNA: TGTGCCAGCAGTCCGAGGGTTTTGGGAGTAGATACGCAGTATTTT.

The gene calls are TRBV27 and TRBJ2-7, with a tentative D call TRBD1 (6 bases). CDR1 is MNHEY, CDR2 SMNVEV, per germline (reference sequence). The CDR3 totals 15 residues. V was cut by 10 bases and J by 2 bases, with 21 bases left in between. The CDR3: CATSTAQQGTYEQYF. The CDR3, as DNA: TGTGCCACCAGCACTGCTCAACAGGGAACCTACGAGCAGTACTTC.

CDR3 nucleotides: TGTGCCATCAGTGGGACAGGGGGCGGGGAGCTGTTTTTT. Encoded protein: CAISGTGGGELFF. The chain recombines TRBV10-3 with TRBJ2-2, with 10 bases lining up with TRBD1. Germline V CDR1 and CDR2: ENHRY, SYGVKD. This CDR3 contains 13 residues. V lost 4 bases and J lost 7; bases outside the gene matches: 0.

The V gene is TRBV6-5, the J gene TRBJ1-3; weak D call: TRBD1 (6 bases). Germline CDR1 and CDR2: MNHEY and SVGAGI. This CDR3 is 12 amino acids long. V was shortened by 8 bases and J by 4 bases, with 9 bases between the two germline ends. The CDR3 is CASRDNGNTIYF. CDR3 coding DNA: TGTGCCAGCCGGGACAACGGAAACACCATATATTTT.

This chain joins TRBV19 and TRBJ1-1; D remains ambiguous. This CDR3 region has 14 residues. The ends were cut back, 3 bases at V and 4 bases at J, with 12 bases in the middle. Germline assignment: CDR1 LNHDA and CDR2 SQIVND (reference sequence). The CDR3 reads CASSIARVGTEAFF. CDR3 sequence (DNA): TGTGCCAGTAGTATTGCACGGGTTGGCACTGAAGCTTTCTTT.